The clone carrying this T cell receptor (beta chain) occurred a few times. As yet, its antigen is unknown. The source of the sample is a study of T cell repertoires in cytomegalovirus infection. In the study overall: Matching HLA type, along with CMV infection, was indicated by public TCR beta signatures.

General observations from the study: CMV carriers with the relevant HLA were identified by cumulative public TCR beta family frequency. Ex vivo, HLA-C-restricted CMV-specific TCR beta clonotypes prevailed over the rest of the response.

TCRdb called the reads again in MiXCR, with one record for every CDR3 protein. The repertoire includes some 680,000 distinct CDR3 sequences, under 40% of them detected once, and around 2.6% sits in the top ten. This clonotype originated in a human donor in good health (CMV status not recorded). Some clones in this sample may be carry-over from other donors' samples. Sequences were obtained from PBMCs.

CDR3 region: CASTPRWGGTGELFF. The CDR3 nucleotides read TGTGCCAGCACGCCTCGTTGGGGTGGCACCGGGGAGCTGTTTTTT. This sequence joins TRBV27 and TRBJ2-2; no clear D. V shed 7 bases and J shed 4 bases, with 16 bases lying between them. This CDR3 has 15 residues. From germline, CDR1 is MNHEY and CDR2 SMNVEV (reference sequence).